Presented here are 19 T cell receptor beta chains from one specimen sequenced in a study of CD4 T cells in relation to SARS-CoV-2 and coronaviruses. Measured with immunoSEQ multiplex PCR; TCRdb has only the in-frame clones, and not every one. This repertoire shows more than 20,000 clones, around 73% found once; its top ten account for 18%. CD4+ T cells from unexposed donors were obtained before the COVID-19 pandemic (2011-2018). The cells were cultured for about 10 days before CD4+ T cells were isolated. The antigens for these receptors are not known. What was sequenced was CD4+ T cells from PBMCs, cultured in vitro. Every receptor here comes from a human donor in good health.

DNA of the CDR3: TGTGCCAGCAGTTTATGGCCGGCCGAAAAACTGTTTTTT. Amino acid sequence: CASSLWPAEKLFF. V gene TRBV12-3 or TRBV12-4 combines with J gene TRBJ1-4; D is unclear. V was trimmed by 2 bases and J by 8 bases, leaving 9 bases between them. This CDR3 spans 13 amino acids.

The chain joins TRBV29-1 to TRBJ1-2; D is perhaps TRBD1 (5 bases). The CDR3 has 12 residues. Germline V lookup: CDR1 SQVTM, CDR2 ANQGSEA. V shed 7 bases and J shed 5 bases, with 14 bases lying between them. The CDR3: CSGLRQPYGYTF. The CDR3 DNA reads TGCAGCGGACTTCGACAGCCTTATGGCTACACCTTC.

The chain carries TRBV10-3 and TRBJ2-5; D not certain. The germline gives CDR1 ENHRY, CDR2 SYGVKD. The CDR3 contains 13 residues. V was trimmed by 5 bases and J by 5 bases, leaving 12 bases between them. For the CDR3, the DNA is TGTGCCATCAGTTGGGATAGATCGGAGACCCAGTACTTC. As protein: CAISWDRSETQYF.

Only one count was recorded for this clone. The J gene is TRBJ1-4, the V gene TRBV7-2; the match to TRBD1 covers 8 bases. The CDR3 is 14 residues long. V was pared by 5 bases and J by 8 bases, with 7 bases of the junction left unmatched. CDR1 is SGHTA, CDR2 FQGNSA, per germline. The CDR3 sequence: CASSVSGGWEKLFF. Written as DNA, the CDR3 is TGTGCCAGCAGCGTGTCAGGGGGCTGGGAAAAACTGTTTTTT.

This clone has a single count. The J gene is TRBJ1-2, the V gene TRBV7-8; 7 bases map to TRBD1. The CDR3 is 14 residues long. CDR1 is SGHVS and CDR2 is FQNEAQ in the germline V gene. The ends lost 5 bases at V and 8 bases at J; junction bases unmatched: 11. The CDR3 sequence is CASSPQGGRWGYTF. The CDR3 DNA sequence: TGTGCCAGCAGCCCGCAGGGGGGGCGATGGGGCTACACCTTC.

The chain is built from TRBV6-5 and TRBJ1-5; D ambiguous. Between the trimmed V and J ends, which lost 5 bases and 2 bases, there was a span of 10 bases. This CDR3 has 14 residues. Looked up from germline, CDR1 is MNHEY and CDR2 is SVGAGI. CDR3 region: CASSTWGGNQPQHF. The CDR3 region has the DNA TGTGCCAGCAGTACTTGGGGTGGCAATCAGCCCCAGCATTTT.

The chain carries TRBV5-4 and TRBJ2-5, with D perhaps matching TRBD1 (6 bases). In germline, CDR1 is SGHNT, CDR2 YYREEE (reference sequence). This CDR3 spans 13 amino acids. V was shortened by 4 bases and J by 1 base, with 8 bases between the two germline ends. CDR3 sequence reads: CASSPTGQETQYF. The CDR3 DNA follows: TGTGCCAGCAGCCCGACAGGCCAAGAGACCCAGTACTTC.

The CDR3 sequence is CASSDRTSSSYNEQFF. CDR3 bases: TGTGCCAGCAGCGATCGGACGTCCAGCTCCTACAATGAGCAGTTCTTC. The rearrangement joins TRBV9 to TRBJ2-1; D unclear. The V end was cut by 3 bases, the J end by 0 bases, with 13 bases between. The germline gives CDR1 SGDLS, CDR2 YYNGEE. This CDR3 spans 16 amino acids.

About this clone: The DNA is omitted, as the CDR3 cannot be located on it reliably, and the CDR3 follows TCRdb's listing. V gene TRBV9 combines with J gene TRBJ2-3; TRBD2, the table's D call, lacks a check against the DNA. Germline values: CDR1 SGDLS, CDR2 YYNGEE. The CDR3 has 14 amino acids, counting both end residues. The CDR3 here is CASSSSRSTDTQYF.

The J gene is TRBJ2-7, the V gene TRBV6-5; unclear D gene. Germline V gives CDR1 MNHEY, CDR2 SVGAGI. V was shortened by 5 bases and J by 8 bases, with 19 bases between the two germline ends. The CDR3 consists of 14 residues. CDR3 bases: TGTGCCAGCAGTCCTCTTCCCCCCTCCCGCCAGCAGTACTTC. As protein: CASSPLPPSRQQYF.

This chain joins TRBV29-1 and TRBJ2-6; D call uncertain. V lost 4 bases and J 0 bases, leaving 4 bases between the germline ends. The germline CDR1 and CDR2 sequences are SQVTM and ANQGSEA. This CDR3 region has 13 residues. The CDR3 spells CSVAFSGANVLTF. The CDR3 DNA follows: TGCAGCGTTGCCTTCTCTGGGGCCAACGTCCTGACTTTC. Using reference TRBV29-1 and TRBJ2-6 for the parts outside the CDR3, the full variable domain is SAVISQKPSRDICQRGTSLTIQCQVDSQVTMMFWYRQQPGQSLTLIATANQGSEATYESGFVIDKFPISRPNLTFSTLTVSNMSPEDSSIYLCSVAFSGANVLTFGAGSRLTVL.

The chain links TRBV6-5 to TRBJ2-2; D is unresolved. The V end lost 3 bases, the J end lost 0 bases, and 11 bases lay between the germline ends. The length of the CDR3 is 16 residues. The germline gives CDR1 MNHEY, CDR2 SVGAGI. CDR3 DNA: TGTGCCAGCAGTTATGACTCCTACGCGAACACCGGGGAGCTGTTTTTT. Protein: CASSYDSYANTGELFF.

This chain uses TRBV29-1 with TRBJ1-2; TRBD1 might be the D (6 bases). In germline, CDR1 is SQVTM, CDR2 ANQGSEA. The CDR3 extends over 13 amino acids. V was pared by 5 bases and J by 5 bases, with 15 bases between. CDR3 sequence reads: CSVQPGQEYGYTF. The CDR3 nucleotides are TGCAGCGTTCAACCGGGACAAGAATATGGCTACACCTTC. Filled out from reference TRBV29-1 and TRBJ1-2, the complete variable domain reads SAVISQKPSRDICQRGTSLTIQCQVDSQVTMMFWYRQQPGQSLTLIATANQGSEATYESGFVIDKFPISRPNLTFSTLTVSNMSPEDSSIYLCSVQPGQEYGYTFGSGTRLTVV.

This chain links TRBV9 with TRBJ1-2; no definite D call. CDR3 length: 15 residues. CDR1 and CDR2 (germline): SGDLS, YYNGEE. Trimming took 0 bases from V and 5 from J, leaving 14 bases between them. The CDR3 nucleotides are TGTGCCAGCAGCGTAGTCGGCCAGTCCACATATGGCTACACCTTC. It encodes CASSVVGQSTYGYTF. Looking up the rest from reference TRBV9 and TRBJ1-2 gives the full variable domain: DSGVTQTPKHLITATGQRVTLRCSPRSGDLSVYWYQQSLDQGLQFLIQYYNGEERAKGNILERFSAQQFPDLHSELNLSSLELGDSALYFCASSVVGQSTYGYTFGSGTRLTVV.

CDR3 residues: CSVEKGGTGVLGELFF. The DNA for the CDR3 is TGCAGCGTTGAAAAGGGCGGGACAGGGGTATTGGGGGAGCTGTTTTTT. The chain carries TRBV29-1 and TRBJ2-2; 10 bases match TRBD1. V gave up 2 bases and J gave up 8 bases; unmatched junction bases: 11. CDR1 is SQVTM, CDR2 ANQGSEA, per germline. This CDR3 has 16 residues.

CDR3 in amino acids: CASSSRTGGGKNYGYTF. DNA for the CDR3: TGTGCCAGCAGCTCACGGACAGGGGGCGGGAAAAACTATGGCTACACCTTC. The chain employs TRBV27 and TRBJ1-2, with TRBD1 matching 11 bases. Germline V gene data show CDR1 as MNHEY and CDR2 as SMNVEV (reference sequence). V trimming: 6 bases; J trimming: 2 bases; junction bases outside the gene matches: 11. The CDR3 runs 17 residues.

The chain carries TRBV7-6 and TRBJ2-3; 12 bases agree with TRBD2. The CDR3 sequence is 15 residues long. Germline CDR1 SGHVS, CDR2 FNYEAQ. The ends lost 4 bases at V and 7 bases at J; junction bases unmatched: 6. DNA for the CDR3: TGTGCCAGCAGCTCTACTAGCGGGAGGACGAATACGCAGTATTTT. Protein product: CASSSTSGRTNTQYF.

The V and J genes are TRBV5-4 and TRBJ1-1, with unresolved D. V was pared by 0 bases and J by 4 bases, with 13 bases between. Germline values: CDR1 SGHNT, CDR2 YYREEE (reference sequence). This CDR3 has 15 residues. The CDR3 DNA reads TGTGCCAGCAGCTTGGACGTTGGCTTAGGCACTGAAGCTTTCTTT. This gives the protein CASSLDVGLGTEAFF.

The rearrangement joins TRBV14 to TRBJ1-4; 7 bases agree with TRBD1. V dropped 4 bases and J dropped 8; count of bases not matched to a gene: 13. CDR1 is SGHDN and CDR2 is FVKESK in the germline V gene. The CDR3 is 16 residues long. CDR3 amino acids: CASSPGRGGRREKLFF. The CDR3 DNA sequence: TGTGCCAGCAGCCCCGGCAGGGGGGGCAGGCGGGAAAAACTGTTTTTT.